The entry below gives a single T cell receptor (beta chain) sequence along with its context. Original processing methods: From reference gene primer amplification, estimates of nucleated cell counts were derived. The table came from immunoSEQ multiplex PCR; TCRdb's copy has only in-frame clones and leaves some out. D and trimming come from the DNA, and the V and J calls and clone size come from that table. The repertoire holds 150,000 to 200,000 clones, with around 87% as singletons. This sample was taken from a study of blood T cell repertoires in COVID-19. Study details: Spain, Italy and the United States supplied samples that represented acute and convalescent COVID-19. PBMCs, B-cell-depleted T cells, or T cells provided the cDNA or gDNA that made up the material.

This TCR came from a middle-aged man with active or convalescent COVID-19. The source material was peripheral blood.

This chain's CDR3 is CAVGGQGPDTEAFF. The CDR3 DNA is TGTGCCGTCGGGGGACAGGGGCCCGACACTGAAGCTTTCTTT. The gene calls are TRBV10-3 and TRBJ1-1; TRBD1 agrees at 10 bases. The V and J ends lost 11 bases and 3 bases, in that order; junction bases with no gene match: 9. Per germline, CDR1 ENHRY and CDR2 SYGVKD. CDR3 size: 14 residues.